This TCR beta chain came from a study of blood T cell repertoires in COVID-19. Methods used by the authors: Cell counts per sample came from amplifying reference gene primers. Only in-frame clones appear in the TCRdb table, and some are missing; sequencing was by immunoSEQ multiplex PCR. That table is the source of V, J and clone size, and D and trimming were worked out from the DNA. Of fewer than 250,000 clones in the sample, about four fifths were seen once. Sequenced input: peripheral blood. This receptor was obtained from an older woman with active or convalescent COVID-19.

The CDR3 reads CAWSQLAGGTYEQYF. The CDR3 bases are TGTGCCTGGAGTCAACTAGCGGGAGGGACCTACGAGCAGTACTTC. This chain links TRBV30 with TRBJ2-7, with 13 bases that match TRBD2. Germline CDR1 and CDR2: GTSNPN and SVGIG (reference sequence). V dropped 2 bases and J dropped 2; count of bases not matched to a gene: 3. CDR3 length: 15 residues.